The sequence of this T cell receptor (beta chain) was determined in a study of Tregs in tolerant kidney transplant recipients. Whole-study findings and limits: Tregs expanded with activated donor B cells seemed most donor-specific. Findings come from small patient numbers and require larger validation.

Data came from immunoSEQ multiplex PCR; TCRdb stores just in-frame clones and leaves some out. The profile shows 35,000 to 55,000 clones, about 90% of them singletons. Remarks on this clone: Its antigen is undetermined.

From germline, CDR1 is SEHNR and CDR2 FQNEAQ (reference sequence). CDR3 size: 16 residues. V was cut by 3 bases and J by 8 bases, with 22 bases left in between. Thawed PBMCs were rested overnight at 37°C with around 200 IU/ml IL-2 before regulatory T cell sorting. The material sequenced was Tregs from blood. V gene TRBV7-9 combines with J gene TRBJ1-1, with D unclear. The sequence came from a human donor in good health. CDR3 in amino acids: CASSFNIGRQRWEAFF. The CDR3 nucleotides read TGTGCCAGCAGCTTTAATATTGGCAGGCAACGGTGGGAAGCTTTCTTT. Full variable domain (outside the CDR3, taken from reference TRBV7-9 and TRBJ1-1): DTGVSQNPRHKITKRGQNVTFRCDPISEHNRLYWYRQTLGQGPEFLTYFQNEAQLEKSRLLSDRFSAERPKGSFSTLEIQRTEQGDSAMYLCASSFNIGRQRWEAFFGQGTRLTVV.